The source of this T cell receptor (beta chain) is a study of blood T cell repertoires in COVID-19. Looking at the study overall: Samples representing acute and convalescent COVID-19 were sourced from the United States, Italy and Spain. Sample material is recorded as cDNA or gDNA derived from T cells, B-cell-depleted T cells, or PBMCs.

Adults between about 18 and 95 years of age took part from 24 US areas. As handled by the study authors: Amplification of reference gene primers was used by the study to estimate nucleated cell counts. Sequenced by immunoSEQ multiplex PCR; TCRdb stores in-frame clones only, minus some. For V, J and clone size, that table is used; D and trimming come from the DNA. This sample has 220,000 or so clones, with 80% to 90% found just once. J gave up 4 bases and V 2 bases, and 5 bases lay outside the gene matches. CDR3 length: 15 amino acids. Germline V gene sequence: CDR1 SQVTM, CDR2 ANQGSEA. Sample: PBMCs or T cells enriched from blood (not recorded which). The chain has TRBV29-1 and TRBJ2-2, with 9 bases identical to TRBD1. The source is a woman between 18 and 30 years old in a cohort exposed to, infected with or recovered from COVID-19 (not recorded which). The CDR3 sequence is CSVEPTGGSTGELFF. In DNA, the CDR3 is TGCAGCGTTGAACCAACAGGGGGCAGCACCGGGGAGCTGTTTTTT.